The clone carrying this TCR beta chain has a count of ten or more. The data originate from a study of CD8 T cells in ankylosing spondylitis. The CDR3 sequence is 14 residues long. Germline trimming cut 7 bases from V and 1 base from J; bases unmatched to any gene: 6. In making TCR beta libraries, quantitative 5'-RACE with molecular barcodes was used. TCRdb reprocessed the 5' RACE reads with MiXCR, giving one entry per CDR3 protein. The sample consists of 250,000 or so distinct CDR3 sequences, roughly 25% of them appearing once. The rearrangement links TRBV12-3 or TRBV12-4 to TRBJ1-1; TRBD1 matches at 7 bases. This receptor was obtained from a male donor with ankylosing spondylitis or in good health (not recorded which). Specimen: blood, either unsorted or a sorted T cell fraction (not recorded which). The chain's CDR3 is CASKPTGTNTEAFF. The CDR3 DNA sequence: TGTGCCAGCAAACCGACAGGGACGAACACTGAAGCTTTCTTT.